The 8 T cell receptor beta chains in this list originate from one sample, sequenced in a study of early T cells in non-severe SARS-CoV-2 infection. In TCRdb, the 5' RACE reads were re-called with MiXCR into one record per CDR3 protein. The table has around 83,000 distinct CDR3 sequences, roughly 10% seen once. The sequencing used whole blood, collected at baseline. These receptors were taken from an adult who was a healthcare worker with PCR-confirmed SARS-CoV-2 infection or an uninfected control (not recorded which).

In nucleotides, the CDR3 is TGTGCCAGCTCACCACCAGGGGGGAATGAGCAGTTCTTC. It encodes CASSPPGGNEQFF. The V gene is TRBV18, the J gene TRBJ2-1, with D perhaps TRBD1 or TRBD2 (6 bases each). The CDR3 has 13 residues. With 0 bases removed from V and 7 bases from J, the gap between germline ends came to 7 bases. CDR1 is KGHSH and CDR2 is LQKENI in the germline V gene.

This clonotype was seen a few times. V and J are TRBV2 and TRBJ2-3; D perhaps matches TRBD2 (6 bases). Germline loops: CDR1 SNHLY, CDR2 FYNNEI. CDR3 length: 13 residues. Trimming took 9 bases from V and 2 from J, leaving 12 bases between them. CDR3 region: CARGTFPTDTQYF. CDR3 bases: TGTGCCAGGGGGACTTTCCCCACAGATACGCAGTATTTT.

J is TRBJ1-1 and V is TRBV3-1; D is unresolved. Germline assignment: CDR1 LGHDT and CDR2 YNNKEL (reference sequence). Trimming took off 1 base at V and 8 bases at J, with 8 bases between the two ends. The CDR3 is 12 residues long. The CDR3 region is CASSQAQAEAFF. CDR3 nucleotide sequence: TGTGCCAGCAGCCAAGCTCAGGCGGAAGCTTTCTTT.

The chain's CDR3 is CASRPLTTDTQYF. CDR3 sequence (DNA): TGTGCCAGCAGGCCCCTAACCACAGATACGCAGTATTTT. The chain employs TRBV6-1 and TRBJ2-3; D unresolved. CDR1 is MNHNS and CDR2 is SASEGT in the germline V gene. Trimming took 6 bases from V and 2 from J, leaving 9 bases between them. The CDR3 covers 13 residues.

V gene TRBV12-5 combines with J gene TRBJ2-1; D remains ambiguous. The V and J ends lost 2 bases and 5 bases respectively, with 4 bases between them. CDR1 is LGHNT, CDR2 FRNRAP, per germline. The CDR3 contains 12 residues. CDR3 bases: TGTGCTAGTGGTTTGTATGACAATGAGCAGTTCTTC. Protein sequence: CASGLYDNEQFF.

This clonotype was seen at least ten times. The V gene is TRBV24-1, the J gene TRBJ2-1; 7 nucleotides line up with TRBD2. The V and J ends lost 4 bases and 4 bases, in that order; junction bases with no gene match: 12. Germline V gives CDR1 KGHDR, CDR2 SFDVKD. The CDR3 is made up of 17 amino acids. CDR3 nucleotide sequence: TGTGCCACCAGTGACCCCGACTCGCAGCGGGGATACAATGAGCAGTTCTTC. It is translated as CATSDPDSQRGYNEQFF.

Only a few counts were recorded for this clonotype. The chain joins TRBV19 to TRBJ2-2; 7 bases are shared with TRBD2. Trimming removed 9 bases from V and 5 bases from J; junction bases left unmatched: 15. The CDR3 is 16 residues long. Per germline, CDR1 LNHDA and CDR2 SQIVND (reference sequence). The CDR3 DNA is TGTGCCAGCACCACTCGCGGGGGAGGCCAAACCGGGGAGCTGTTTTTT. Translated, it gives CASTTRGGGQTGELFF.

This clonotype came up a few times. CDR3 in DNA: TGTGCCACCAGTGAGCCGCCGGGACTAGCGGGAGGGCGCCCCGAGCAGTACTTC. Translation: CATSEPPGLAGGRPEQYF. The chain employs TRBV24-1 and TRBJ2-7; 16 nucleotides match TRBD2. This CDR3 spans 18 amino acids. The V segment lost 4 bases and the J segment 6 bases; nucleotides outside the gene matches: 11. The germline gives CDR1 KGHDR, CDR2 SFDVKD.